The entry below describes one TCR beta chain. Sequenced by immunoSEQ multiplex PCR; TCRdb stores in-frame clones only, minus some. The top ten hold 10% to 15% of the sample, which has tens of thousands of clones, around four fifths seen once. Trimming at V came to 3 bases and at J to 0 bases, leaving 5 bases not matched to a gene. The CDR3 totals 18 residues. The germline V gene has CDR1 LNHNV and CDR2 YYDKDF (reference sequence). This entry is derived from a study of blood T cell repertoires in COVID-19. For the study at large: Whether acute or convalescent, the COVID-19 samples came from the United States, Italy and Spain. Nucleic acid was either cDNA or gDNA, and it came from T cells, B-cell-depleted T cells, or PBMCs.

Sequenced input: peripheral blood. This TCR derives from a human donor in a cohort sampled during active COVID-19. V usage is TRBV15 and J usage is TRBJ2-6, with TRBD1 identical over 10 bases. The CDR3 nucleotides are TGTGCCACCAGCAGTCGACGGGACAGGGGCTCTGGGGCCAACGTCCTGACTTTC. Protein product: CATSSRRDRGSGANVLTF.